Here is one TCR beta chain with its context. Its antigen has not been determined. No much larger clone is present one base from it, and per-base qualities are unavailable. The immunoSEQ Assay, a bias-controlled multiplex PCR, was used to amplify TCRbeta CDR3 regions from genomic DNA. The paper's processing steps were these. The number of nucleated cells in each sample was estimated by amplification of reference gene primers within the assay. To quantify the absolute abundance of each unique TCRbeta CDR3 rearrangement, sequence reads were collapsed and filtered. For each sample, productive Simpson clonality was calculated as the square root of Simpson's diversity index across productive rearrangements. Drawn from immuneACCESS, this table holds only the in-frame rearrangements with V and J called that TCRdb kept. Clones are partly lost; checked studies trace under half to an unresolved V gene and leave the rest unexplained. Clonal size and the V and J genes are those of that table, whereas D and trimming came from the DNA. Present in this sample are 110,000 to 150,000 clones, around 76% of which were seen just once. The ten biggest clones cover roughly 13% of the sample.

The sample belongs to a study of blood T cell repertoires in COVID-19 (dated by TCRdb to between 2020 and 2021). Broadly, across the study: The collaborator samples originated in the United States, Italy and Spain and spanned the acute and convalescent phases of COVID-19. The prospective study material was composed of cDNA or gDNA derived from T cells, B-cell-depleted T cells, or PBMCs. The dataset comprised deeply sampled blood TCRbeta repertoires from subjects exposed to, actively infected with, or recovered from COVID-19. The repertoires were released in a freely available public database meant as a resource for research on the immune response to SARS-CoV-2. The samples were drawn from the first 160 participants of the ongoing ImmuneRACE study and from some 1,300 subjects provided by 6 global collaborators. The sample metadata nearly always contained a de-identified subject ID, COVID-19 status, age in years and sex. Where available, HLA class I and class II types were taken from metadata supplied by the sample provider and were not determined by assay-based typing.

Collaborating institutions collected whole blood in K2EDTA tubes following their own protocols. For TCRbeta analysis, collaborators shipped samples as frozen whole blood, isolated PBMCs, or DNA extracted from either of those sample types. The cysteine opens and the phenylalanine closes a CDR3 of 14 amino acids. The sequence is cut down to CDR3 DNA, 42 bases in frame from base 1. V is pared back by 4 bases and J by 7 bases, with 14 bases lying between the germline termini. Study-level results and caveats: The quantity of clinical and demographic metadata differed by source and by participant and was supplied without curation.

The rearrangement joined TRBV23-1 to TRBJ1-5; the D gene is perhaps TRBD1, on 5 matching bases. TRBV23-1 qualifies as an ORF whose function is uncertain. Sequenced: peripheral blood. This TCR came from a man aged 80 or over with acute or convalescent COVID-19. The DNA sequence is TGCGCCAGCAGTCTGAAGAGGAGGGGCCAGCCCCAGCATTTT. Translated, this gives CASSLKRRGQPQHF.